Listed here are 25 T cell receptor beta chains from one sample, sequenced in a study of cytomegalovirus exposure and HLA in healthy donors. PCR used 60 Vbeta primers and 13 Jbeta primers. Sequenced by immunoSEQ multiplex PCR; TCRdb stores in-frame clones only, minus some. This repertoire shows 200,000 to 300,000 clones, about 80% found once; its top ten account for about 8%. The sample taken for sequencing was PBMCs. The receptor source for this set is a woman in her fifties or sixties in good health and CMV-seropositive.

J is TRBJ1-1 and V is TRBV16; D possibly corresponds to TRBD1 (5 bases). The CDR3 is 13 residues long. Germline V gives CDR1 KGHSY, CDR2 FQNENV. V gave up 1 base and J gave up 7 bases, with 10 bases separating them. The CDR3 spells CASSQLTGGEAFF. The CDR3, as DNA: TGTGCCAGCAGCCAATTAACCGGGGGTGAAGCTTTCTTT.

This clone was picked up a small number of times. The rearrangement links TRBV28 to TRBJ2-5, with D unclear. The V gene's germline CDR1 is MDHEN and CDR2 SYDVKM. The CDR3 covers 13 residues. The germline V and J ends were trimmed by 2 bases and 4 bases, with 8 bases remaining between them. CDR3 sequence reads: CASSLAVGETQYF. The DNA for the CDR3 is TGTGCCAGCAGTTTAGCGGTGGGAGAGACCCAGTACTTC.

The V call is TRBV11-2, the J call TRBJ1-5, with 7 bases fitting TRBD1. V lost 3 bases, J lost 3 bases, and 2 bases stayed unmatched. CDR3 length: 14 amino acids. CDR1 and CDR2 from the germline V gene are SGHAT and FQNNGV. The CDR3 spells CASSLGQYNQPQHF. DNA of the CDR3: TGTGCCAGCAGCTTGGGACAGTACAATCAGCCCCAGCATTTT. Filled out from reference TRBV11-2 and TRBJ1-5, the complete variable domain reads EAGVAQSPRYKIIEKRQSVAFWCNPISGHATLYWYQQILGQGPKLLIQFQNNGVVDDSQLPKDRFSAERLKGVDSTLKIQPAKLEDSAVYLCASSLGQYNQPQHFGDGTRLSIL.

The sample holds a few counts of this clone. The rearrangement uses TRBV9 and TRBJ2-3; maybe TRBD1 (6 bases). Per the germline V gene, CDR1 is SGDLS and CDR2 is YYNGEE. V lost 3 bases to trimming and J lost 2 bases, with 13 bases between them. The CDR3 is 15 amino acids. CDR3 sequence reads: CASSAGQTNTDTQYF. CDR3 nucleotide sequence: TGTGCCAGCAGCGCGGGACAAACTAACACAGATACGCAGTATTTT.

J is TRBJ2-5 and V is TRBV10-3; D is perhaps TRBD1 (5 bases). There are 13 residues in the CDR3. V was shortened by 4 bases and J by 0 bases, with 6 bases between the two germline ends. Germline assignment: CDR1 ENHRY and CDR2 SYGVKD. CDR3 nucleotide sequence: TGTGCCATCAGTGGGACACACCAAGAGACCCAGTACTTC. Amino acid sequence: CAISGTHQETQYF.

The chain couples TRBV7-9 to TRBJ1-2, with TRBD1 as a possible D gene (5 bases). Trimming pared 5 bases from V and 5 bases from J, leaving 12 bases between. Germline CDR1 reads SEHNR; CDR2 reads FQNEAQ (reference sequence). The CDR3 has 13 amino acids. This CDR3 is CASSPREGYGYTF. CDR3 bases: TGTGCCAGCAGCCCTAGGGAGGGGTATGGCTACACCTTC.

This clone was observed a single time. The chain is built from TRBV7-2 and TRBJ2-2; TRBD1 might be the D (5 bases). With 3 bases removed from V and 1 base from J, the gap between germline ends came to 9 bases. This CDR3 has 15 amino acids. Germline V gene sequence: CDR1 SGHTA, CDR2 FQGNSA. The CDR3 region has the DNA TGTGCCAGCAGCTTTCAGGGTCTGAACACCGGGGAGCTGTTTTTT. Its translation: CASSFQGLNTGELFF. The full variable domain, in which reference TRBV7-2 and TRBJ2-2 provide the parts outside the CDR3, is GAGVSQSPSNKVTEKGKDVELRCDPISGHTALYWYRQSLGQGLEFLIYFQGNSAPDKSGLPSDRFSAERTGGSVSTLTIQRTQQEDSAVYLCASSFQGLNTGELFFGEGSRLTVL.

The gene calls are TRBV7-6 and TRBJ2-7; 7 bases are a match to TRBD2. The CDR3 spans 16 residues. Trimming took 2 bases from V and 4 from J; bases not matched to a gene: 11. Germline V gives CDR1 SGHVS, CDR2 FNYEAQ. CDR3 loop: CASSLMSGIATYEQYF. The CDR3 DNA sequence: TGTGCCAGCAGCTTAATGAGCGGGATAGCTACTTACGAGCAGTACTTC.

J is TRBJ2-3 and V is TRBV4-1, with 10 bases identical to TRBD2. After removal of 4 bases from V and 5 bases from J, the junction contained 9 bases not matched to a gene. The CDR3 runs to 16 residues. Germline V gene sequence: CDR1 MGHRA, CDR2 YSYEKL. In DNA, the CDR3 is TGCGCCAGCAGCCGGCGTGGTCTAGCGGGAGAAGATACGCAGTATTTT. This gives the protein CASSRRGLAGEDTQYF.

In this sample, this clone turned up a few times. Additional DNA sequences in this sample encode the identical CDR3. The chain uses TRBV30 and TRBJ1-5; D is perhaps TRBD1 (5 bases). Germline CDR1 and CDR2: GTSNPN and SVGIG (reference sequence). This CDR3 comprises 13 residues. V dropped 2 bases and J dropped 4 bases, with 9 bases sitting between them. This CDR3 is CAWSPGLNQPQHF. The CDR3 DNA reads as TGTGCCTGGAGTCCGGGACTGAATCAGCCCCAGCATTTT.

The sample holds a few counts of this clone. This chain links TRBV4-1 with TRBJ2-5; 10 nucleotides line up with TRBD2. The junction had 5 bases not matched to a gene; V was cut back by 4 bases and J by 0 bases. The CDR3 is 16 residues long. CDR1 is MGHRA, CDR2 YSYEKL, per germline. The CDR3 DNA reads TGCGCCAGCAGCCGGGGACTAGCGACATACCAAGAGACCCAGTACTTC. It specifies CASSRGLATYQETQYF.

This chain uses TRBV7-2 with TRBJ2-5; 7 positions agree with TRBD1. Gene TRBJ2-7 matches the end of the DNA better, so the J call may be wrong. The CDR3 runs to 15 residues. Germline V CDR1 and CDR2: SGHTA, FQGNSA. CDR3 region: CASSLSGQRAYEQYF. The CDR3 DNA follows: TGTGCCAGCAGCTTATCGGGACAGAGAGCCTACGAGCAGTACTTC.

The chain is built from TRBV2 and TRBJ2-1; D is possibly TRBD2 (6 bases). Germline V gives CDR1 SNHLY, CDR2 FYNNEI. This CDR3 is 11 amino acids long. The V end was cut by 7 bases, the J end by 7 bases, with 8 bases between. The CDR3 nucleotides read TGTGCCAGCAAGACTAGTAATGAGCAGTTCTTC. It encodes CASKTSNEQFF. The whole variable domain, remainder taken from reference TRBV2 and TRBJ2-1, is EPEVTQTPSHQVTQMGQEVILRCVPISNHLYFYWYRQILGQKVEFLVSFYNNEISEKSEIFDDQFSVERPDGSNFTLKIRSTKLEDSAMYFCASKTSNEQFFGPGTRLTVL.

The chain links TRBV6-6 to TRBJ1-2; 10 bases line up with TRBD1. After removal of 8 bases from V and 5 bases from J, the junction contained 5 bases not matched to a gene. The V gene's germline CDR1 is MNHNY and CDR2 SVGAGI (reference sequence). The CDR3 sequence is 13 residues long. The CDR3 is CASQRTGGYGYTF. In DNA form, the CDR3 reads TGTGCCAGCCAGAGGACAGGGGGTTATGGCTACACCTTC.

J is TRBJ2-7 and V is TRBV7-2, with TRBD2 identical over 8 bases. The trim removed 6 bases at V and 6 bases at J, leaving 19 bases unmatched. Germline V gene lookup returns CDR1 SGHTA and CDR2 FQGNSA. This CDR3 has 17 residues. CDR3 in amino acids: CASSPIQAGELPGEQYF. The CDR3 coding sequence is TGTGCCAGCAGTCCAATCCAAGCGGGAGAACTCCCGGGCGAGCAGTACTTC. The full variable domain, its missing parts supplied by reference TRBV7-2 and TRBJ2-7, is GAGVSQSPSNKVTEKGKDVELRCDPISGHTALYWYRQSLGQGLEFLIYFQGNSAPDKSGLPSDRFSAERTGGSVSTLTIQRTQQEDSAVYLCASSPIQAGELPGEQYFGPGTRLTVT.

This clone was counted a single time. The chain combines TRBV7-6 with TRBJ2-5; 7 nucleotides match TRBD2. With V trimmed by 5 bases and J by 5 bases, 8 bases remained unmatched. Germline CDR1 reads SGHVS; CDR2 reads FNYEAQ. The CDR3 is 14 residues long. The CDR3 coding sequence is TGTGCCAGCAGCCCCCCCGGGCGGGGGGAGACCCAGTACTTC. It translates to CASSPPGRGETQYF.

This chain uses TRBV28 with TRBJ1-2; 8 bases map to TRBD1. The length of the CDR3 is 14 residues. J gave up 0 bases and V 3 bases, and 0 bases lay outside the gene matches. From germline, CDR1 is MDHEN and CDR2 SYDVKM. CDR3 DNA: TGTGCCAGCAGTTTGGACAGGGCTAACTATGGCTACACCTTC. It encodes CASSLDRANYGYTF.

The rearrangement links TRBV2 to TRBJ1-2, with D maybe TRBD1 (5 bases). The V gene's germline CDR1 is SNHLY and CDR2 FYNNEI. V lost 6 bases and J 8 bases, leaving 19 bases between the germline ends. The CDR3 is 14 residues long. CDR3 sequence reads: CASRQTKTTGGYTF. Written as DNA, the CDR3 is TGTGCCAGCAGACAAACCAAGACAACAGGCGGCTACACCTTC.

The rearrangement joins TRBV5-4 to TRBJ1-5, with TRBD1 matching over 9 bases. This CDR3 is built from 14 residues. The V and J ends lost 3 bases and 6 bases, in that order; junction bases with no gene match: 4. Germline assignment: CDR1 SGHNT and CDR2 YYREEE (reference sequence). CDR3 DNA sequence: TGTGCCAGCAGCTGGGGACAGGGCCGTCAGCCCCAGCATTTT. Its translation: CASSWGQGRQPQHF.

The genes are TRBV11-2 and TRBJ2-5; maybe TRBD1 (5 bases). Trimming removed 5 bases at V and 10 bases at J, with 17 bases between. Per germline, CDR1 SGHAT and CDR2 FQNNGV. The CDR3 is made up of 13 amino acids. The CDR3: CASSPLPGRDQYF. The DNA for the CDR3 is TGTGCCAGCAGCCCCCTTCCGGGCAGGGACCAGTACTTC.

The chain combines TRBV4-1 with TRBJ2-1; 10 bases line up with TRBD2. This CDR3 has 17 amino acids. The V segment lost 1 base and the J segment 9 bases; nucleotides outside the gene matches: 12. Germline lookup yields CDR1 MGHRA and CDR2 YSYEKL. The CDR3 region is CASSQGSSGRAQGEQFF. In DNA form, the CDR3 reads TGCGCCAGCAGCCAAGGGTCGAGCGGGAGGGCCCAGGGTGAGCAGTTCTTC.

Regarding this clone: Other DNA sequences in the same sample also yield this CDR3. The rearrangement links TRBV5-1 to TRBJ2-5, with TRBD2 identical over 7 bases. The germline CDR1 and CDR2 sequences are SGHRS and YFSETQ. The CDR3 consists of 14 residues. V dropped 4 bases and J dropped 5; count of bases not matched to a gene: 8. CDR3 in DNA: TGCGCCAGCAGCCTCGGGACTATTGGTGAGACCCAGTACTTC. Its protein product is CASSLGTIGETQYF.

The chain links TRBV4-1 to TRBJ2-2; 14 bases are a match to TRBD2. In germline, CDR1 is MGHRA, CDR2 YSYEKL. V lost 0 bases and J lost 5; bases outside the gene matches: 8. The CDR3 covers 19 residues. Here the CDR3 reads CASSQDRGTSGRRTGELFF. Here the CDR3 DNA reads TGCGCCAGCAGCCAAGATCGCGGGACTAGCGGGAGACGGACCGGGGAGCTGTTTTTT.

This clone has more than one count but fewer than ten. The chain recombines TRBV2 with TRBJ2-7; D may be TRBD2 (5 bases). The CDR3 length is 13 residues. The V end lost 7 bases, the J end lost 6 bases, and 16 bases lay between the germline ends. Germline CDR1 and CDR2: SNHLY and FYNNEI. As DNA, the CDR3 is TGTGCCAGCACTCGTGACTACTCTTCCGAGCAGTACTTC. Its translation is CASTRDYSSEQYF. The variable domain in full, with the rest retrieved from reference TRBV2 and TRBJ2-7, is EPEVTQTPSHQVTQMGQEVILRCVPISNHLYFYWYRQILGQKVEFLVSFYNNEISEKSEIFDDQFSVERPDGSNFTLKIRSTKLEDSAMYFCASTRDYSSEQYFGPGTRLTVT.

The genes are TRBV10-3 and TRBJ2-1, with 7 bases lining up with TRBD2. The V and J ends lost 0 bases and 9 bases, in that order; junction bases with no gene match: 8. The CDR3 is made up of 15 amino acids. Germline CDR1 ENHRY, CDR2 SYGVKD. The DNA for the CDR3 is TGTGCCATCAGTGAGTCAGGGCGGGAGTCTGGTGAGCAGTTCTTC. Protein sequence: CAISESGRESGEQFF.